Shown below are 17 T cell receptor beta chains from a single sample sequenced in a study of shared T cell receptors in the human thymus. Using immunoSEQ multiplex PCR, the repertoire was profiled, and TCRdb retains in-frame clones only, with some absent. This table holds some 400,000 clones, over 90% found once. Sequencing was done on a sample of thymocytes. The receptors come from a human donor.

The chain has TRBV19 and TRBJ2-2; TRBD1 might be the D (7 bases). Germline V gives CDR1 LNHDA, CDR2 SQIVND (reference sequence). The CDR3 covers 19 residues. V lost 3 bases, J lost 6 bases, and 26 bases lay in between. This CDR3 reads CASSIRGEDRWCRSGELFF. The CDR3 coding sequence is TGTGCCAGTAGTATCAGGGGGGAGGACAGGTGGTGTCGTTCCGGGGAGCTGTTTTTT.

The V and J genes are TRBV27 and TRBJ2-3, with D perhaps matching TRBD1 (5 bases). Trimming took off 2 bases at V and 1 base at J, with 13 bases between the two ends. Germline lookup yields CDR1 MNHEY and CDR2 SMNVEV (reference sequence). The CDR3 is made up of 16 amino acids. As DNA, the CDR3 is TGTGCCAGCAGTTTAGTAGGGGATAACCGCACAGATACGCAGTATTTT. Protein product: CASSLVGDNRTDTQYF.

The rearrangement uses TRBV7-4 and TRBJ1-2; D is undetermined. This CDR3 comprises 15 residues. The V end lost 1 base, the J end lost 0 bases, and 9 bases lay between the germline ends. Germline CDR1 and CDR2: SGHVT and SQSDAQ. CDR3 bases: TGTGCCAGCAGCTTAGGTGCGGTGCCTAACTATGGCTACACCTTC. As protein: CASSLGAVPNYGYTF.

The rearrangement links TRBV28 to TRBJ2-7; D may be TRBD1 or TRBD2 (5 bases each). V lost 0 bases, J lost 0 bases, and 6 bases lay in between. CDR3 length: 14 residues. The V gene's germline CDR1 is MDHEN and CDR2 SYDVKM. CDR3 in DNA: TGTGCCAGCAGTTTATGGGGGGACTCCTACGAGCAGTACTTC. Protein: CASSLWGDSYEQYF. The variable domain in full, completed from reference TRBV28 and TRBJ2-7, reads DVKVTQSSRYLVKRTGEKVFLECVQDMDHENMFWYRQDPGLGLRLIYFSYDVKMKEKGDIPEGYSVSREKKERFSLILESASTNQTSMYLCASSLWGDSYEQYFGPGTRLTVT.

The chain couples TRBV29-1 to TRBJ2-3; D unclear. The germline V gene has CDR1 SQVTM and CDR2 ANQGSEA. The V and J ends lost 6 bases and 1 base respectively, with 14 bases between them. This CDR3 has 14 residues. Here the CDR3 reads CSVEWGRGTDTQYF. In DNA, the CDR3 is TGCAGCGTCGAATGGGGAAGGGGCACAGATACGCAGTATTTT.

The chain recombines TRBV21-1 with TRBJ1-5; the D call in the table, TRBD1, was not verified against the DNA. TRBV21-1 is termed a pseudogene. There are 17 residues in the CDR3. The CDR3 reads CASPAETGSRENQPQHF. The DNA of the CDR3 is TGTGCCAGCCCAGCAGAGACAGGGTCGCGGGAAAATCAGCCCCAGCATTTT.

For the CDR3, the DNA is TGTGCCAGCAGCCCGACTAGCGACTACGAGCAGTACTTC. It translates to CASSPTSDYEQYF. The chain is built from TRBV27 and TRBJ2-7; 8 bases are shared with TRBD2. Germline CDR1 MNHEY, CDR2 SMNVEV (reference sequence). Trimming cost V 6 bases and J 3 bases; bases outside gene matches: 4. CDR3 length equals 13 residues.

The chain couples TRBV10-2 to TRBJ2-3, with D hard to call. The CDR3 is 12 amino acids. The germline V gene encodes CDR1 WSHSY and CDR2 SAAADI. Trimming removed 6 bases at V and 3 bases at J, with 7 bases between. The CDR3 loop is CASSRRTDTQYF. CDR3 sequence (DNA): TGCGCCAGCAGCCGGAGAACAGATACGCAGTATTTT.

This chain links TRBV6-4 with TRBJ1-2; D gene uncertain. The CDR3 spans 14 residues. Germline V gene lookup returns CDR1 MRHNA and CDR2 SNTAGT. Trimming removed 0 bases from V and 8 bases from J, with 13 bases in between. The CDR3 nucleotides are TGTGCCAGCAGTGACTCGATGCGGGCAAGGGGCTACACCTTC. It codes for CASSDSMRARGYTF.

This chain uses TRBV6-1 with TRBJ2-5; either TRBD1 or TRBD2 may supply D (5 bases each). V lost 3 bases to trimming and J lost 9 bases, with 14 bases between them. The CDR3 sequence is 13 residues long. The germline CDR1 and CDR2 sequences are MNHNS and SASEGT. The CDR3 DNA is TGTGCCAGCAGTGAGGGACGGCCTTTGGCCCAGTACTTC. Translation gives CASSEGRPLAQYF.

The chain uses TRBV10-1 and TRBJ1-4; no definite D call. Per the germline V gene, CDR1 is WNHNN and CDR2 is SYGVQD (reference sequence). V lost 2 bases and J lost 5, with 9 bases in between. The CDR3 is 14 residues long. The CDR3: CASSEAGINEKLFF. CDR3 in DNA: TGCGCCAGCAGTGAGGCGGGAATCAATGAAAAACTGTTTTTT.

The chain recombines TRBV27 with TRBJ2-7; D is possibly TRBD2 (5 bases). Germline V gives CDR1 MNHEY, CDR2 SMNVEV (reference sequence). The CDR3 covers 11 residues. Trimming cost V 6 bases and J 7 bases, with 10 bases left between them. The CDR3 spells CASRVRGEQYF. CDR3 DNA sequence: TGTGCCAGCAGGGTACGAGGGGAGCAGTACTTC.

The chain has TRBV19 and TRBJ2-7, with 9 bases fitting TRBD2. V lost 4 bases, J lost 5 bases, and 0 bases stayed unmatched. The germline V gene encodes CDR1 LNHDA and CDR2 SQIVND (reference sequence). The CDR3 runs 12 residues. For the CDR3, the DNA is TGTGCCAGTAGTACTAGCGGGAACGAGCAGTACTTC. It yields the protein CASSTSGNEQYF.

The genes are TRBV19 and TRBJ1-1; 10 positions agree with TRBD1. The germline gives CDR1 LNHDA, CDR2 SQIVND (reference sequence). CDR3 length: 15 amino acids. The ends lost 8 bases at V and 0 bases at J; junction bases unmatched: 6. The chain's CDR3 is CASLDRGPMNTEAFF. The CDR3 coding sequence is TGTGCCAGTCTCGACAGGGGGCCTATGAACACTGAAGCTTTCTTT.

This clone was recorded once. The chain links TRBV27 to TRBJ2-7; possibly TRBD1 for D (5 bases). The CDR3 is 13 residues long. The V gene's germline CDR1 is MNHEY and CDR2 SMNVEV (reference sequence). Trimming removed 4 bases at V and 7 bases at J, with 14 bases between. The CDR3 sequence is CASSSDSLGEQYF. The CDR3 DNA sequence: TGTGCCAGCAGTTCAGACAGCCTGGGGGAGCAGTACTTC.

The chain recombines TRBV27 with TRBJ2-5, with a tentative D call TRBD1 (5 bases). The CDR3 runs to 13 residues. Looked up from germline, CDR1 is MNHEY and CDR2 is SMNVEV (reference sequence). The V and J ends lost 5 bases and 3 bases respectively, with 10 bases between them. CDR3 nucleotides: TGTGCCAGCAGTCCGACAGTTGAAGAGACCCAGTACTTC. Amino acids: CASSPTVEETQYF.

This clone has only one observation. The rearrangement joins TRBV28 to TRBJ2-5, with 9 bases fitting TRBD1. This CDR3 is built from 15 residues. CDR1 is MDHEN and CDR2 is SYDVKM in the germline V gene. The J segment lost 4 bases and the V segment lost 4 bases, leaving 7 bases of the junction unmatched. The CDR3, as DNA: TGTGCCAGCAGTTGGGGACAGGGAGTACGAGAGACCCAGTACTTC. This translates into CASSWGQGVRETQYF.